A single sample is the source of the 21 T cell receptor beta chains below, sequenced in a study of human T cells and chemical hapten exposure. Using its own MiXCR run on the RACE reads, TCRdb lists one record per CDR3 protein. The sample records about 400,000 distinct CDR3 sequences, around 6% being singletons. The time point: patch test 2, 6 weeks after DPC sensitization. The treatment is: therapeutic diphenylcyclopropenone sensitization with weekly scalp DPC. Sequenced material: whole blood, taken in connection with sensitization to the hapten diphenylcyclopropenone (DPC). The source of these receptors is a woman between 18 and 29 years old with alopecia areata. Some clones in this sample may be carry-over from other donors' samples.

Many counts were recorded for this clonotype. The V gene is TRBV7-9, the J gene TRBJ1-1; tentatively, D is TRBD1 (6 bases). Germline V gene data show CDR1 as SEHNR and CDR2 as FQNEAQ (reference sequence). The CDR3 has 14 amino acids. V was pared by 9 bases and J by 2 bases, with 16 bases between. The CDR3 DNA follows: TGTGCCAGGGGACCGTACAGGGATAACACTGAAGCTTTCTTT. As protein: CARGPYRDNTEAFF. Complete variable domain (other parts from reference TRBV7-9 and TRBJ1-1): DTGVSQNPRHKITKRGQNVTFRCDPISEHNRLYWYRQTLGQGPEFLTYFQNEAQLEKSRLLSDRFSAERPKGSFSTLEIQRTEQGDSAMYLCARGPYRDNTEAFFGQGTRLTVV.

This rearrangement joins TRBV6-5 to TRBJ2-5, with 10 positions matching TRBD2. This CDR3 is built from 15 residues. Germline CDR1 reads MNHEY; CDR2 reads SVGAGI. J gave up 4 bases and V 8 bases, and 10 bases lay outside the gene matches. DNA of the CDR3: TGTGCCAGCTCTTCGGTGGCTAGCGGGGGAGAGACCCAGTACTTC. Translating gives CASSSVASGGETQYF.

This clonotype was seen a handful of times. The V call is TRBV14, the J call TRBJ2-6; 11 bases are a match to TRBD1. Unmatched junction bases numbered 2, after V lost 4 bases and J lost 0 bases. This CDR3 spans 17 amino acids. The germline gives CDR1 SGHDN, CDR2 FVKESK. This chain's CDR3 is CASSRTGGHSGANVLTF. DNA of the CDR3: TGTGCCAGCAGCCGGACAGGGGGCCACTCTGGGGCCAACGTCCTGACTTTC.

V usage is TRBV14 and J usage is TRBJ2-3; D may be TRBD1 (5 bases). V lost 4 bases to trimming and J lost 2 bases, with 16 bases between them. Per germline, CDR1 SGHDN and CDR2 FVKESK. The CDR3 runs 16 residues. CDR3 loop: CASSRLDTEFTDTQYF. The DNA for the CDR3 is TGTGCCAGCAGCCGTTTGGACACGGAATTCACAGATACGCAGTATTTT.

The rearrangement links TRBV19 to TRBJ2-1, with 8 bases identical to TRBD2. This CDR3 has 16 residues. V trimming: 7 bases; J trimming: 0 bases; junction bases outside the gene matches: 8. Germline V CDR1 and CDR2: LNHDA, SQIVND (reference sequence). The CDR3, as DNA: TGTGCCAGTAAGGCGGGGGGCAGGAGCTCCTACAATGAGCAGTTCTTC. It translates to CASKAGGRSSYNEQFF.

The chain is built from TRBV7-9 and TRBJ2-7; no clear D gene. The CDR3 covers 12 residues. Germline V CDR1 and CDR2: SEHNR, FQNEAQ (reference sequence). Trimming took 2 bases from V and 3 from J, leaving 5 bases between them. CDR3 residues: CASSLPDYEQYF. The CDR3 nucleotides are TGTGCCAGCAGCTTACCCGACTACGAGCAGTACTTC. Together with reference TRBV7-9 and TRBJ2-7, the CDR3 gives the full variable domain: DTGVSQNPRHKITKRGQNVTFRCDPISEHNRLYWYRQTLGQGPEFLTYFQNEAQLEKSRLLSDRFSAERPKGSFSTLEIQRTEQGDSAMYLCASSLPDYEQYFGPGTRLTVT.

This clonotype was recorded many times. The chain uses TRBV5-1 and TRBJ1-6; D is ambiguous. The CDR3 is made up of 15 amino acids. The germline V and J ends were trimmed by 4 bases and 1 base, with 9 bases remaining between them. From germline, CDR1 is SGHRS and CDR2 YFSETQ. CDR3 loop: CASSRSESYNSPLHF. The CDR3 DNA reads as TGCGCCAGCAGCCGCTCGGAATCCTATAATTCACCCCTCCACTTT.

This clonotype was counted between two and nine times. CDR3 sequence (DNA): TGTGCCAGCAGAGGCACGCTCTATCTTACGCAGTATTTT. This codes for CASRGTLYLTQYF. The chain combines TRBV12-3 or TRBV12-4 with TRBJ2-3; D gene ambiguous. This CDR3 has 13 residues. Trimming pared 6 bases from V and 8 bases from J, leaving 15 bases between.

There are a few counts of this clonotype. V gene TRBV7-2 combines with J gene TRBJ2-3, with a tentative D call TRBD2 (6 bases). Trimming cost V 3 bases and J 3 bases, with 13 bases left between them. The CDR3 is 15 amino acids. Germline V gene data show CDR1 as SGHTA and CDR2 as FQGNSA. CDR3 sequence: CASSFRGARTDTQYF. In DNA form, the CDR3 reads TGTGCCAGCAGCTTTCGCGGGGCACGAACAGATACGCAGTATTTT.

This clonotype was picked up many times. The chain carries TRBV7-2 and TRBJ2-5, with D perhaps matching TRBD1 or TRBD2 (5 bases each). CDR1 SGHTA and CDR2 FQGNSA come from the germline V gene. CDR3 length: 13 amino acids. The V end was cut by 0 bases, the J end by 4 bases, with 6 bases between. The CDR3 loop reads CASSLAGTETQYF. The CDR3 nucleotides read TGTGCCAGCAGCTTAGCAGGGACAGAGACCCAGTACTTC.

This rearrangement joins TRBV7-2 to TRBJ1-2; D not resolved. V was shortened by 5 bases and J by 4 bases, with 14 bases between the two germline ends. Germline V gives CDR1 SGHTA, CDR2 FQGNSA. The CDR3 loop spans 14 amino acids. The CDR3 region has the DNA TGTGCCAGCAGCCCCTCTGAGGGCCTCTATGGCTACACCTTC. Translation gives CASSPSEGLYGYTF.

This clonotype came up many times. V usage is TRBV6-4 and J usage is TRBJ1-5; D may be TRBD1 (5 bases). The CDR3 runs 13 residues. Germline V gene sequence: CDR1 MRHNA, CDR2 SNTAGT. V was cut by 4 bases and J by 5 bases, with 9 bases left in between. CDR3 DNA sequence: TGTGCCAGCAGTGTACAGGAGGATCAGCCCCAGCATTTT. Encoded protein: CASSVQEDQPQHF.

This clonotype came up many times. The CDR3 sequence is CASSRAGVTNTGELFF. The CDR3 DNA is TGTGCCAGCAGCCGCGCAGGGGTTACGAACACCGGGGAGCTGTTTTTT. The chain employs TRBV6-5 and TRBJ2-2; a possible D gene is TRBD1 (6 bases). CDR1 MNHEY and CDR2 SVGAGI come from the germline V gene. This CDR3 has 16 amino acids. V gave up 6 bases and J gave up 0 bases, with 14 bases separating them.

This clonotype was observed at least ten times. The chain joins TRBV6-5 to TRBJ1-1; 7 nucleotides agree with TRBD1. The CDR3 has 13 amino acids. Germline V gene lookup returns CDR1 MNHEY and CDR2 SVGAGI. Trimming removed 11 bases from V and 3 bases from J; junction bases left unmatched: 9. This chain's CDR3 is CAALRGPHTEAFF. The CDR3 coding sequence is TGTGCCGCCCTGAGGGGGCCCCACACTGAAGCTTTCTTT.

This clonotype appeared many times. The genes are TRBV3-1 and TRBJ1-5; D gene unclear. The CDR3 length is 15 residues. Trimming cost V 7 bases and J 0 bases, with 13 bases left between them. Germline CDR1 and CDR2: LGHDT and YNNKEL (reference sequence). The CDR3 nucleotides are TGTGCCAGCATCTCACAGACGGATAGCAATCAGCCCCAGCATTTT. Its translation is CASISQTDSNQPQHF.

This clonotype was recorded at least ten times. The CDR3: CASSPTDHQPQHF. The DNA of the CDR3 is TGTGCCAGCAGCCCAACAGACCATCAGCCCCAGCATTTT. V usage is TRBV28 and J usage is TRBJ1-5; D gene uncertain. CDR3 length: 13 amino acids. Germline V gene data show CDR1 as MDHEN and CDR2 as SYDVKM. V lost 6 bases and J lost 5, with 11 bases in between.

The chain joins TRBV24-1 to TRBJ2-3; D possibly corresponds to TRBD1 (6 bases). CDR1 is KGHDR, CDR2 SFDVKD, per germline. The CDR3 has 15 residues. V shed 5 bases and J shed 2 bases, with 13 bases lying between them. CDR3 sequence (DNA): TGTGCCACCAGTGGTTCAGGGGCGGCCACAGATACGCAGTATTTT. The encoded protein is CATSGSGAATDTQYF.

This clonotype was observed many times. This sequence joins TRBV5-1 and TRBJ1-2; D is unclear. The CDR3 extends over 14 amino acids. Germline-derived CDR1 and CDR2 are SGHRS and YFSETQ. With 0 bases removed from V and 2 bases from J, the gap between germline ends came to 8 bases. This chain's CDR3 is CASSLVGQNYGYTF. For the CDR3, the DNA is TGCGCCAGCAGCTTGGTTGGGCAGAACTATGGCTACACCTTC.

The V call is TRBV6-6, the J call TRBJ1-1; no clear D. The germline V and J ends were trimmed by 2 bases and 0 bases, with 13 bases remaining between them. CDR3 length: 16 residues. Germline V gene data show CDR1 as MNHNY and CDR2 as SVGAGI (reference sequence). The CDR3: CASSYPPLTMNTEAFF. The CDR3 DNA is TGTGCCAGCAGTTACCCGCCCCTTACAATGAACACTGAAGCTTTCTTT.

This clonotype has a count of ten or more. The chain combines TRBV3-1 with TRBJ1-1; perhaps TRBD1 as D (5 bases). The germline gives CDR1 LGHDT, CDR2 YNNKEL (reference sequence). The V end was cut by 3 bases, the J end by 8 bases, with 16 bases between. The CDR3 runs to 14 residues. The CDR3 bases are TGTGCCAGCAGCCAGGAGACACGGAAGGGGGAAGCTTTCTTT. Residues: CASSQETRKGEAFF. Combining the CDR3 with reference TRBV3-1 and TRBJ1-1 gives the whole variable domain DTAVSQTPKYLVTQMGNDKSIKCEQNLGHDTMYWYKQDSKKFLKIMFSYNNKELIINETVPNRFSPKSPDKAHLNLHINSLELGDSAVYFCASSQETRKGEAFFGQGTRLTVV.

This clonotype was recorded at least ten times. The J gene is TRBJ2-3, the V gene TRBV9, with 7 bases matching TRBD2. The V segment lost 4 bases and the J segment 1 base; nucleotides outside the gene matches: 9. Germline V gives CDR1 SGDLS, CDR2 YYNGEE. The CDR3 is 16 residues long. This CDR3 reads CASSPVYAGGTDTQYF. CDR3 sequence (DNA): TGTGCCAGCAGCCCCGTTTATGCGGGGGGCACAGATACGCAGTATTTT.